This T cell receptor beta chain was documented in a study of shared clonotypes between healthy human individuals. This clone was observed a handful of times. The CDR3 runs 13 residues. With 9 bases removed from V and 0 bases from J, the gap between germline ends came to 9 bases. Germline V gene sequence: CDR1 SNHLY, CDR2 FYNNEI. Sequencing was performed with immunoSEQ multiplex PCR; in TCRdb, only in-frame clones are kept and a portion is missing. The data hold roughly 1,000,000 clones, with about 80% observed a single time. The chain has TRBV2 and TRBJ1-3; a weak D match, TRBD1 (6 bases). The sample was memory CD4+ T cells from PBMCs. The subset here: CD45RA-negative fraction. This sequence was found in a man aged 18 to 30 in good health. Some clones in this sample may be carry-over from other donors' samples. This chain's CDR3 is CASTGNSGNTIYF. The CDR3 region has the DNA TGTGCCAGTACAGGGAACTCTGGAAACACCATATATTTT.